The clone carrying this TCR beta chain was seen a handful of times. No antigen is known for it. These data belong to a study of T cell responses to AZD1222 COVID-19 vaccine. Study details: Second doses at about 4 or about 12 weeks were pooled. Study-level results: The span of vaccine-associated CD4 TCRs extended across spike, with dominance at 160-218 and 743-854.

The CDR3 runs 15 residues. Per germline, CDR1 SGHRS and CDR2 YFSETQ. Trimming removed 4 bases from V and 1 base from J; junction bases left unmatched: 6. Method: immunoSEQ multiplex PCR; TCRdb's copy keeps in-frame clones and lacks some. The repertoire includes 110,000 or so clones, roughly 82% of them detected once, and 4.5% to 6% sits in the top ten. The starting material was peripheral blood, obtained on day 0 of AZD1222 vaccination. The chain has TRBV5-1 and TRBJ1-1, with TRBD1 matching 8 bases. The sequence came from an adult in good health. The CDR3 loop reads CASSQGAIANTEAFF. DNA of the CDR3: TGCGCCAGCAGCCAGGGGGCTATTGCGAACACTGAAGCTTTCTTT.